The 13 T cell receptor beta chains presented below share a single source sample, sequenced in a study of cytomegalovirus exposure and HLA in healthy donors (dated by TCRdb to between 2016 and 2019). Libraries were prepared through the immunoSEQ multiplex PCR assay. A mixture of 60 forward primers for TCR Vbeta segments and 13 reverse primers for TCR Jbeta segments was used in the multiplex PCR. The table was pulled from immuneACCESS by TCRdb, which kept in-frame rearrangements only. Such tables lose some clones; where checked, under half of the loss comes from unresolved V genes, and the rest has no known cause. The sample table shows more than 85,000 clones, and approximately 11% are seen once. In total, the top ten clones hold more than 15% of the sample. Sequenced input: PBMCs. The receptors were sampled from a middle-aged man in good health and CMV-seropositive.

This clone has only a few counts. The V and J genes are TRBV10-3 and TRBJ2-1, with 8 bases fitting TRBD2. The CDR3 runs to 19 residues. Germline V gene lookup returns CDR1 ENHRY and CDR2 SYGVKD. After removal of 0 bases from V and 0 bases from J, the junction contained 10 bases not matched to a gene. CDR3 DNA sequence: TGTGCCATCAGTGAGTCGGCTAGCGGGCTTATCAGCTCCTACAATGAGCAGTTCTTC. Translating it yields CAISESASGLISSYNEQFF.

To note about this clone: The junction shows a germline mismatch at one end, possibly a read error. CDR3 sequence: CANSVGVGELFF. For the CDR3, the DNA is TGTGCCAACAGCGTAGGTGTGGGCGAACTGTTTTTT. The rearrangement links TRBV9 to TRBJ1-4, with D hard to call. The germline gives CDR1 SGDLS, CDR2 YYNGEE. The CDR3 is made up of 12 amino acids.

This clone appeared a few times. V and J are TRBV19 and TRBJ2-7, with D maybe TRBD1 (6 bases). CDR3 length equals 15 residues. V lost 6 bases and J lost 5, with 20 bases in between. CDR1 LNHDA and CDR2 SQIVND come from the germline V gene (reference sequence). CDR3 loop: CASSPGGHRRDEQYF. The CDR3 DNA is TGTGCCAGTAGCCCTGGGGGACACCGAAGGGACGAGCAGTACTTC.

V gene TRBV7-2 combines with J gene TRBJ2-7; tentatively, D is TRBD1 (5 bases). Looked up from germline, CDR1 is SGHTA and CDR2 is FQGNSA. The CDR3 has 14 residues. The ends were cut back, 5 bases at V and 0 bases at J, with 11 bases in the middle. The chain's CDR3 is CASSPQGSSYEQYF. As DNA, the CDR3 is TGTGCCAGCAGCCCCCAGGGCAGCTCCTACGAGCAGTACTTC.

V gene TRBV5-4 combines with J gene TRBJ2-7; unclear D gene. Germline CDR1 SGHNT, CDR2 YYREEE (reference sequence). The CDR3 length is 14 residues. Trimming took off 0 bases at V and 4 bases at J, with 11 bases between the two ends. CDR3 sequence (DNA): TGTGCCAGCAGCTTGGGGTCAGGCATATACGAGCAGTACTTC. Encoded protein: CASSLGSGIYEQYF.

This clone was counted between two and nine times. The gene calls are TRBV5-1 and TRBJ2-1; 12 bases are shared with TRBD2. V lost 2 bases, J lost 5 bases, and 17 bases stayed unmatched. The CDR3 is 20 residues long. Per germline, CDR1 SGHRS and CDR2 YFSETQ. CDR3 region: CASSFGDRTGTSGLNNEQFF. CDR3 bases: TGCGCCAGCAGCTTCGGCGACAGAACCGGGACTAGCGGGTTGAACAATGAGCAGTTCTTC.

The rearrangement uses TRBV7-9 and TRBJ1-1; 7 positions agree with TRBD1. There are 17 residues in the CDR3. V shed 1 base, J shed 3 bases, and the junction held 11 bases outside the gene matches. Germline-derived CDR1 and CDR2 are SEHNR and FQNEAQ (reference sequence). The CDR3: CASSLDRGAQADTEAFF. The CDR3 nucleotides are TGTGCCAGCAGCTTAGACAGGGGTGCCCAGGCGGACACTGAAGCTTTCTTT.

In its sample, this clone was seen a few times. The chain joins TRBV7-9 to TRBJ2-3, with D possibly matching TRBD2 (6 bases). The CDR3 is 14 residues long. From germline, CDR1 is SEHNR and CDR2 FQNEAQ (reference sequence). The V and J ends lost 5 bases and 3 bases respectively, with 12 bases between them. The DNA for the CDR3 is TGTGCCAGCAGCCTGACTAGTTCGACAGATACGCAGTATTTT. This encodes CASSLTSSTDTQYF.

Only a few counts were recorded for this clone. The chain has TRBV7-9 and TRBJ2-1, with a weak D call TRBD2 (6 bases). Germline V gives CDR1 SEHNR, CDR2 FQNEAQ (reference sequence). With 5 bases removed from V and 7 bases from J, the gap between germline ends came to 9 bases. The CDR3 extends over 12 amino acids. The CDR3 loop is CASSPGGNEQFF. CDR3 nucleotides: TGTGCCAGCAGCCCTGGGGGGAATGAGCAGTTCTTC.

The chain carries TRBV28 and TRBJ2-7; 8 bases align to TRBD2. This CDR3 spans 15 amino acids. After removal of 8 bases from V and 2 bases from J, the junction contained 11 bases not matched to a gene. CDR1 MDHEN and CDR2 SYDVKM come from the germline V gene. The DNA for the CDR3 is TGTGCCAGCGGACCTCCTAGCGGGCCTACCTACGAGCAGTACTTC. Its protein is CASGPPSGPTYEQYF.

The genes are TRBV19 and TRBJ1-5; 8 bases fit TRBD1. The germline gives CDR1 LNHDA, CDR2 SQIVND (reference sequence). Losses at the gene ends were 6 bases for V and 1 base for J; bases not matched to a gene: 8. The CDR3 is 16 amino acids. The CDR3 is CASRPGQGLSNQPQHF. The CDR3 DNA reads as TGTGCCAGTAGACCCGGACAGGGTTTGAGCAATCAGCCCCAGCATTTT.

CDR3 sequence reads: CASSYAISGANVLTF. CDR3 DNA sequence: TGTGCCAGCAGTTACGCGATCTCTGGGGCCAACGTCCTGACTTTC. J is TRBJ2-6 and V is TRBV6-5; D ambiguous. Germline CDR1 and CDR2: MNHEY and SVGAGI. CDR3 length: 15 residues. V was clipped by 2 bases and J by 0 bases, with 5 bases between them.

In its sample, this clone was seen a few times. V gene TRBV4-3 combines with J gene TRBJ2-1; 12 nucleotides match TRBD2. This CDR3 has 18 amino acids. Losses at the gene ends were 0 bases for V and 6 bases for J; bases not matched to a gene: 9. The V gene's germline CDR1 is LGHNA and CDR2 YSLEER. CDR3 loop: CASSQDGLAGGPGNEQFF. CDR3 DNA: TGCGCCAGCAGCCAAGATGGGCTAGCGGGAGGGCCGGGCAATGAGCAGTTCTTC.